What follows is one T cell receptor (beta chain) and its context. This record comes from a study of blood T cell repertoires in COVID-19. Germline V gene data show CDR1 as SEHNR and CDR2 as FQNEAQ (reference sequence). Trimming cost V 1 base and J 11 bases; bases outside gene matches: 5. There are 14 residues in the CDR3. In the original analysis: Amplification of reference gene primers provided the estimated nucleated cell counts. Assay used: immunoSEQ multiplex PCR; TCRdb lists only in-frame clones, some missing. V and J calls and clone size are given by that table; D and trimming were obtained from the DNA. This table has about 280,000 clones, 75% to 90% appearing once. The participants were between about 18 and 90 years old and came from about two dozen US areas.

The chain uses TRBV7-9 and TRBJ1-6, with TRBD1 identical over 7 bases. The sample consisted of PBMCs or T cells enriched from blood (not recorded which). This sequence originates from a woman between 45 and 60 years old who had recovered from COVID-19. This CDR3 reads CASSLGQGWTPLHF. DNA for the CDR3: TGTGCCAGCAGCTTAGGACAGGGATGGACACCCCTCCACTTT.